The 21 T cell receptor beta chains in this list originate from one sample, sequenced in a study of blood T cell repertoires in COVID-19. Measured with immunoSEQ multiplex PCR; TCRdb has only the in-frame clones, and not every one. This table has just over 250,000 clones, 91% appearing once. The specimen was peripheral blood. All receptors derive from a person between 18 and 35 years old with COVID-19, enrolled during active disease.

The chain joins TRBV7-3 to TRBJ1-1; 7 bases align to TRBD1. V was clipped by 5 bases and J by 0 bases; unmatched bases: 3. The CDR3 covers 14 residues. The germline V gene has CDR1 SGHTA and CDR2 FQGTGA. CDR3 sequence reads: CASSQGGMNTEAFF. The CDR3 DNA reads as TGTGCCAGCAGCCAGGGGGGAATGAACACTGAAGCTTTCTTT.

V usage is TRBV4-2 and J usage is TRBJ1-1; the D is unclear. The V gene lost 0 bases and the J gene lost 2 bases, with 13 bases spanning the gap. The CDR3 runs 16 residues. CDR1 is LGHNA and CDR2 is YNFKEQ in the germline V gene. The CDR3 DNA sequence: TGTGCCAGCAGCCAAGATCCGGGTCCCCTTAACACTGAAGCTTTCTTT. Protein sequence: CASSQDPGPLNTEAFF.

The chain combines TRBV5-6 with TRBJ1-1, with 9 bases lining up with TRBD1. V gave up 2 bases and J gave up 5 bases; unmatched junction bases: 1. The CDR3 length is 13 residues. Looked up from germline, CDR1 is SGHDT and CDR2 is YYEEEE. CDR3 sequence reads: CASSFGTGTEAFF. In nucleotides, the CDR3 is TGTGCCAGCAGCTTCGGGACAGGGACTGAAGCTTTCTTT. The full variable domain, rest sourced from reference TRBV5-6 and TRBJ1-1, is DAGVTQSPTHLIKTRGQQVTLRCSPKSGHDTVSWYQQALGQGPQFIFQYYEEEERQRGNFPDRFSGHQFPNYSSELNVNALLLGDSALYLCASSFGTGTEAFFGQGTRLTVV.

This rearrangement joins TRBV6-5 to TRBJ2-2; TRBD2 is a possible D gene (5 bases). Between the trimmed V and J ends, which lost 5 bases and 11 bases, there was a span of 12 bases. In germline, CDR1 is MNHEY, CDR2 SVGAGI. The CDR3 consists of 12 residues. CDR3 region: CASSLQRVELFF. DNA for the CDR3: TGTGCCAGCAGTCTCCAGAGGGTAGAGCTGTTTTTT.

The V gene is TRBV21-1, the J gene TRBJ1-5; TRBD1, the table's D call, was not compared with the DNA. TRBV21-1 is classified as a pseudogene. The CDR3 extends over 15 amino acids. CDR3 sequence: CASSKGTGGWQPQHF. The CDR3 DNA reads TGTGCCAGCAGCAAAGGAACAGGGGGTTGGCAGCCCCAGCATTTT.

V and J are TRBV9 and TRBJ2-2; D might be TRBD1 (6 bases). The CDR3 has 15 residues. The germline gives CDR1 SGDLS, CDR2 YYNGEE. Trimming took 0 bases from V and 6 from J, leaving 12 bases between them. In nucleotides, the CDR3 is TGTGCCAGCAGCGTAGCAGGGACAATCCCCGGGGAGCTGTTTTTT. Amino acids: CASSVAGTIPGELFF. The variable domain in full, with the rest retrieved from reference TRBV9 and TRBJ2-2, is DSGVTQTPKHLITATGQRVTLRCSPRSGDLSVYWYQQSLDQGLQFLIQYYNGEERAKGNILERFSAQQFPDLHSELNLSSLELGDSALYFCASSVAGTIPGELFFGEGSRLTVL.

This clone came up once. The V call is TRBV15, the J call TRBJ2-4, with D uncertain. This CDR3 has 12 amino acids. Deletions cut 3 bases from V and 6 bases from J, with 6 bases between. Germline assignment: CDR1 LNHNV and CDR2 YYDKDF (reference sequence). This CDR3 reads CATSSLGNIQYF. The CDR3 region has the DNA TGTGCCACCAGCAGTCTCGGAAACATTCAGTACTTC.

V usage is TRBV7-9 and J usage is TRBJ1-4; no clear D gene. Trimming pared 1 base from V and 5 bases from J, leaving 8 bases between. This CDR3 has 14 amino acids. Germline values: CDR1 SEHNR, CDR2 FQNEAQ (reference sequence). The CDR3: CASSLGQANEKLFF. Written as DNA, the CDR3 is TGTGCCAGCAGCTTAGGGCAGGCGAATGAAAAACTGTTTTTT.

The chain joins TRBV9 to TRBJ2-1; TRBD2 agrees at 7 bases. Trimming took 1 base from V and 0 from J; bases not matched to a gene: 7. Germline V gene sequence: CDR1 SGDLS, CDR2 YYNGEE. The CDR3 is 17 amino acids. The CDR3 is CASSVIVGGSSYNEQFF. The CDR3 coding sequence is TGTGCCAGCAGCGTAATCGTCGGCGGGAGCTCCTACAATGAGCAGTTCTTC.

The chain links TRBV6-2 or TRBV6-3 to TRBJ1-5; a weak D match, TRBD1 (5 bases). Germline V CDR1 and CDR2: MNHEY, SVGEGT. The CDR3 has 16 amino acids. V lost 2 bases and J lost 4, with 15 bases in between. The CDR3 coding sequence is TGTGCCAGCAGTTACGTGGGCGGGACGCCTAATCAGCCCCAGCATTTT. It specifies CASSYVGGTPNQPQHF.

The chain employs TRBV4-1 and TRBJ2-1; 8 positions match TRBD2. Germline trimming cut 0 bases from V and 4 bases from J; bases unmatched to any gene: 5. CDR1 and CDR2 from the germline V gene are MGHRA and YSYEKL. This CDR3 is built from 16 residues. The CDR3 bases are TGCGCCAGCAGCCAAGATGCGGGAGGCCTTTACAATGAGCAGTTCTTC. Protein: CASSQDAGGLYNEQFF.

This chain uses TRBV7-2 with TRBJ1-2; D call uncertain. The CDR3 is made up of 15 amino acids. The germline CDR1 and CDR2 sequences are SGHTA and FQGNSA. The V end lost 1 base, the J end lost 4 bases, and 13 bases lay between the germline ends. This CDR3 reads CASSLEPRDGYGYTF. CDR3 nucleotides: TGTGCCAGCAGCTTAGAGCCCCGGGATGGCTATGGCTACACCTTC.

The rearrangement links TRBV19 to TRBJ1-1; a possible D gene is TRBD1 (6 bases). The V and J ends lost 8 bases and 0 bases respectively, with 10 bases between them. Germline CDR1 reads LNHDA; CDR2 reads SQIVND (reference sequence). The CDR3 length is 13 residues. The CDR3, as DNA: TGTGCCAGTGGGGGCCCAATGAACACTGAAGCTTTCTTT. Protein sequence: CASGGPMNTEAFF. The whole variable domain, filled in from reference TRBV19 and TRBJ1-1, reads DGGITQSPKYLFRKEGQNVTLSCEQNLNHDAMYWYRQDPGQGLRLIYYSQIVNDFQKGDIAEGYSVSREKKESFPLTVTSAQKNPTAFYLCASGGPMNTEAFFGQGTRLTVV.

The CDR3 spells CASSLGGGYTF. For the CDR3, the DNA is TGTGCCAGCAGCTTAGGAGGCGGCTACACCTTC. The chain couples TRBV5-6 to TRBJ1-2; no reliable D call. The V end lost 2 bases, the J end lost 8 bases, and 7 bases lay between the germline ends. The CDR3 has 11 amino acids. The germline V gene encodes CDR1 SGHDT and CDR2 YYEEEE.

J is TRBJ2-7 and V is TRBV7-2, with 12 bases aligning to TRBD2. The CDR3 is 14 residues long. Looked up from germline, CDR1 is SGHTA and CDR2 is FQGNSA. After removal of 5 bases from V and 10 bases from J, the junction contained 9 bases not matched to a gene. CDR3 region: CASSRLAGEDGQYF. The CDR3 DNA follows: TGTGCCAGCAGCAGACTAGCGGGGGAGGACGGACAGTACTTC.

The chain couples TRBV2 to TRBJ2-1; 10 bases agree with TRBD2. CDR1 is SNHLY, CDR2 FYNNEI, per germline. The V gene end was trimmed by 0 bases and the J gene end by 6 bases; junction bases not matched to a gene: 5. CDR3 length: 16 amino acids. The CDR3 sequence: CASSEALAGVFNEQFF. In nucleotides, the CDR3 is TGTGCCAGCAGTGAAGCTCTAGCGGGAGTTTTCAATGAGCAGTTCTTC.

The genes are TRBV9 and TRBJ1-1; the D is unclear. There are 15 residues in the CDR3. V was trimmed by 0 bases and J by 1 base, leaving 10 bases between them. CDR1 is SGDLS, CDR2 YYNGEE, per germline. CDR3 bases: TGTGCCAGCAGCGTAGAGGTTACAGCGAACACTGAAGCTTTCTTT. It yields the protein CASSVEVTANTEAFF.

CDR3 coding DNA: TGTGCCTGGAGTGTTCTTGAAAAACTGTTTTTT. Its translation is CAWSVLEKLFF. The rearrangement uses TRBV30 and TRBJ1-4, with D unclear. Trimming took 0 bases from V and 7 from J, leaving 3 bases between them. The germline V gene encodes CDR1 GTSNPN and CDR2 SVGIG (reference sequence). This CDR3 comprises 11 residues.

This chain uses TRBV7-9 with TRBJ2-7, with 9 nucleotides matching TRBD1. This CDR3 has 17 amino acids. Germline V lookup: CDR1 SEHNR, CDR2 FQNEAQ (reference sequence). Trimming removed 4 bases from V and 3 bases from J; junction bases left unmatched: 13. Here the CDR3 DNA reads TGTGCCAGCAGCTCAACCGGACAGGGGCGCCATCGCTACGAGCAGTACTTC. It specifies CASSSTGQGRHRYEQYF.

V and J are TRBV27 and TRBJ2-3, with D possibly TRBD1 on 5 matching bases. The germline V gene encodes CDR1 MNHEY and CDR2 SMNVEV (reference sequence). V gave up 9 bases and J gave up 0 bases, with 10 bases separating them. CDR3 size: 13 residues. CDR3 in amino acids: CASTQGSTDTQYF. The CDR3 DNA sequence: TGTGCCAGTACTCAGGGAAGCACAGATACGCAGTATTTT.

The rearrangement links TRBV9 to TRBJ2-2, with a possible D match to TRBD1 (5 bases). The V gene's germline CDR1 is SGDLS and CDR2 YYNGEE. The V end lost 6 bases, the J end lost 7 bases, and 13 bases lay between the germline ends. This CDR3 spans 13 amino acids. CDR3 amino acids: CASNAGYGGELFF. DNA for the CDR3: TGTGCCAGCAACGCAGGGTACGGCGGGGAGCTGTTTTTT.